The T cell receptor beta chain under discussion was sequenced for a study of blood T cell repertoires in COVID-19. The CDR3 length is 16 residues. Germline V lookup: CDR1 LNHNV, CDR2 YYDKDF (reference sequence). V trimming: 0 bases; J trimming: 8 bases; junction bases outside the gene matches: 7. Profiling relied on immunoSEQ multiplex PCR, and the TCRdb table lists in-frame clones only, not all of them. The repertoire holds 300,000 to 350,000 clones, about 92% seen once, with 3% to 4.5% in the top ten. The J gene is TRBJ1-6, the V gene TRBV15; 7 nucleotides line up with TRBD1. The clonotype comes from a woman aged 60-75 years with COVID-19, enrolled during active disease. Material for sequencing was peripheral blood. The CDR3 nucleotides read TGTGCCACCAGCAGAGACCCCAGGGGGTCGGATTCACCCCTCCACTTT. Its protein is CATSRDPRGSDSPLHF.